The source of this T cell receptor (beta chain) is a study of OX40 agonist ivuxolimab in advanced cancers. Study in general: Administration of intravenous ivuxolimab to patients occurred every 2 weeks at 0.01 to 10 mg/kg.

The protocol was immunoSEQ multiplex PCR, while the TCRdb copy is restricted to in-frame clones and leaves out a portion. The sample yields 55,000 to 60,000 clones, roughly four fifths seen once. In this sample, this clone turned up a few times. Specimen: CD4+ or CD8+ T cells sorted from blood, collected in a trial of the OX40 agonist ivuxolimab. The TCR was taken from an adult with an advanced solid tumor such as melanoma, head and neck, liver or kidney cancer.

The CDR3 bases are TGCAGCTCGTTGGACAGGGCAACCTACGAGCAGTACTTC. Translation: CSSLDRATYEQYF. The chain has TRBV29-1 and TRBJ2-7, with TRBD1 matching 8 bases. V was clipped by 8 bases and J by 2 bases; unmatched bases: 8. The CDR3 length is 13 residues. Germline V gene sequence: CDR1 SQVTM, CDR2 ANQGSEA.